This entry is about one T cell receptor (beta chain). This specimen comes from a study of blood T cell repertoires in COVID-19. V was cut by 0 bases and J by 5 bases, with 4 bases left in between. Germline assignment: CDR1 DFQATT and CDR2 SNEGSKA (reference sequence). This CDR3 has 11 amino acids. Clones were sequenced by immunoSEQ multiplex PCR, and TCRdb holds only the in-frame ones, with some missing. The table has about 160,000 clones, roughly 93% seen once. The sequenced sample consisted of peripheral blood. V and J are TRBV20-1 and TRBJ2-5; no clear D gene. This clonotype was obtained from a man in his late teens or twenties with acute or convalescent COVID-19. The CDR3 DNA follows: TGCAGTGCTAGAGATCAGGAGACCCAGTACTTC. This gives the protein CSARDQETQYF.